This T cell receptor (beta chain) stems from a study of early T cells in non-severe SARS-CoV-2 infection. In the study overall: The study sequenced bulk RNA from unsorted whole blood, with chains unpaired. Broader study findings: Clonotype matching in VDJdb favored anti-spike CD8 responses and did not capture private and CD4 specificities.

Trimming at V came to 7 bases and at J to 11 bases, leaving 7 bases not matched to a gene. The CDR3 runs to 11 residues. Germline values: CDR1 MDHEN, CDR2 SYDVKM. Molecules of cDNA were individually given unique molecular identifiers that were attached to them. TCRdb ran MiXCR on the 5' RACE reads and lists one entry per CDR3 protein. The table has about 60,000 distinct CDR3 sequences, roughly 12% seen once. As for this clonotype: Its antigen is undetermined.

This TCR derives from an adult who was a healthcare worker with PCR-confirmed SARS-CoV-2 infection or an uninfected control (not recorded which). Material: whole blood. The V gene is TRBV28, the J gene TRBJ1-1; 7 nucleotides line up with TRBD1. The CDR3 region is CASNTPRGAFF. CDR3 in DNA: TGTGCCAGCAACACTCCCAGGGGGGCTTTCTTT.